This T cell receptor (beta chain) was identified during a study of T cell repertoires in cytomegalovirus infection. The wider study: CMV infection plus the matching HLA type was flagged by public TCR beta signatures.

This clonotype was counted a few times. Its antigen is currently unknown. Each CDR3 protein is one row after TCRdb ran MiXCR on the reads. The sample includes 200,000 to 300,000 distinct CDR3 sequences, around 15% of them seen just once. Points from the study as a whole: Dominating the ex vivo response were HLA-C-restricted CMV-specific TCR beta clonotypes. Carriage of CMV together with the relevant HLA was identifiable through cumulative public TCR beta family frequency.

The sample taken for sequencing was PBMCs. The source is a human donor in good health (CMV status not recorded). Some clones in this sample may be carry-over from other donors' samples.

The CDR3 is CSARGARDTEAFF. The CDR3 DNA is TGCAGTGCTAGGGGGGCGCGGGACACTGAAGCTTTCTTT. V is TRBV20-1 and J is TRBJ1-1; D is perhaps TRBD1 (6 bases). Germline lookup yields CDR1 DFQATT and CDR2 SNEGSKA (reference sequence). Trimming shortened V by 3 bases and J by 3 bases, and 11 bases separated the two germline ends. CDR3 size: 13 residues.